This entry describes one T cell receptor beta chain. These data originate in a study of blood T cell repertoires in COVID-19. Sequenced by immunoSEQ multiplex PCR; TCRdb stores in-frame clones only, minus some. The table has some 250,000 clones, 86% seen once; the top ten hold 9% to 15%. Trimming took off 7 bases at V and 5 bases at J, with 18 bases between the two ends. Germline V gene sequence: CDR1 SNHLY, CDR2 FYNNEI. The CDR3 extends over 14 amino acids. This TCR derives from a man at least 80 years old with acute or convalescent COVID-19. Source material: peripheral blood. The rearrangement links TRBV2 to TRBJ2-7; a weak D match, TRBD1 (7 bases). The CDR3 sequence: CASNLADRTNEQYF. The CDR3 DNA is TGTGCCAGCAACCTCGCGGACAGGACTAACGAGCAGTACTTC.